The subject of this entry is one T cell receptor (beta chain). This entry comes from a study of blood T cell repertoires in COVID-19. As for the study in general: Specimens from acute and convalescent COVID-19 originated in the United States, Italy and Spain.

The CDR3 runs to 16 residues. Germline V gene sequence: CDR1 LGHDT, CDR2 YNNKEL (reference sequence). J lost 6 bases, V lost 4 bases, and 7 bases had no gene match. Sequencing used immunoSEQ multiplex PCR; TCRdb keeps in-frame clones, though not all of them. The profile shows under 300,000 clones, 75% to 90% of them singletons. The chain joins TRBV3-1 (or the pseudogene TRBV3-2) to TRBJ2-1; 12 nucleotides align to TRBD2. This receptor was identified in a man aged 60 to 69 who had recovered from COVID-19. Sample: peripheral blood. Here the CDR3 reads CASSPIPSGRGNEQFF. The CDR3 DNA reads as TGTGCCAGCAGCCCTATTCCTAGCGGGAGGGGCAATGAGCAGTTCTTC.